Following are 30 T cell receptor beta chains from one sample sequenced in a study of blood T cell repertoires in COVID-19. Generated by immunoSEQ multiplex PCR, the TCRdb table keeps only in-frame clones and is missing some. Among roughly 210,000 clones listed, 84% were seen once. The sequenced sample was peripheral blood. The receptors derive from an elderly woman with COVID-19, enrolled during active disease.

The genes are TRBV3-1 (or the pseudogene TRBV3-2) and TRBJ2-7, with 7 nucleotides matching TRBD2. V lost 4 bases to trimming and J lost 1 base; unmatched junction nucleotides: 4. The CDR3 is 14 residues long. Germline-derived CDR1 and CDR2 are LGHDT and YNNKEL (reference sequence). CDR3 in DNA: TGTGCCAGCAGCCCCCTAGCGGTATCCTACGAGCAGTACTTC. This codes for CASSPLAVSYEQYF.

The chain is built from TRBV18 and TRBJ1-1; the match to TRBD1 covers 7 bases. There are 14 residues in the CDR3. V shed 6 bases, J shed 1 base, and the junction held 5 bases outside the gene matches. Germline CDR1 is KGHSH and CDR2 is LQKENI. CDR3 coding DNA: TGTGCCAGCTCTAACAGGACAGGGAACACTGAAGCTTTCTTT. Its translation: CASSNRTGNTEAFF. The full variable domain, with the rest looked up from reference TRBV18 and TRBJ1-1, is NAGVMQNPRHLVRRRGQEARLRCSPMKGHSHVYWYRQLPEEGLKFMVYLQKENIIDESGMPKERFSAEFPKEGPSILRIQQVVRGDSAAYFCASSNRTGNTEAFFGQGTRLTVV.

The gene calls are TRBV6-6 and TRBJ2-3, with no clear D. CDR1 is MNHNY, CDR2 SVGAGI, per germline (reference sequence). The V and J ends lost 4 bases and 10 bases respectively, with 9 bases between them. CDR3 length: 11 amino acids. CDR3 sequence: CASSSTESQYF. CDR3 in DNA: TGTGCCAGCAGTTCCACAGAGTCGCAGTATTTT.

The rearrangement links TRBV7-6 to TRBJ1-4; 12 bases are a match to TRBD1. Germline lookup yields CDR1 SGHVS and CDR2 FNYEAQ. The J segment lost 0 bases and the V segment lost 3 bases, leaving 11 bases of the junction unmatched. CDR3 length: 20 residues. The DNA for the CDR3 is TGTGCCAGCAGCTTCTCTCTACCGGGACAGGGGGCTGCAACTAATGAAAAACTGTTTTTT. Translating gives CASSFSLPGQGAATNEKLFF.

This chain links TRBV23-1 with TRBJ1-1; 8 positions agree with TRBD1. TRBV23-1 is sorted into the ORF group, with uncertain function. The V and J ends lost 10 bases and 4 bases, in that order; junction bases with no gene match: 23. The CDR3 extends over 18 amino acids. CDR3 amino acids: CATTPPGQDIEQSTEAFF. In DNA, the CDR3 is TGCGCCACCACCCCGCCGGGACAGGACATAGAACAGAGCACTGAAGCTTTCTTT.

The chain links TRBV11-2 to TRBJ1-6; D gene unclear. The CDR3 consists of 15 residues. Germline V gene data show CDR1 as SGHAT and CDR2 as FQNNGV. V was cut by 0 bases and J by 11 bases, with 14 bases left in between. CDR3 in amino acids: CASSLDPAISPPLHF. In nucleotides, the CDR3 is TGTGCCAGCAGCTTAGACCCAGCGATAAGTCCACCCCTCCACTTT.

The table lists this clone with a few counts. An end of the junction differs from the germline gene, which may be a read error. V usage is TRBV27 and J usage is TRBJ1-6, with 7 bases matching TRBD1. CDR1 and CDR2 from the germline V gene are MNHEY and SMNVEV (reference sequence). The CDR3 covers 13 residues. For the CDR3, the DNA is TGTACCAGCAGGGACAGTTATAATTCACCCCCCCACTTT. Amino acid sequence: CTSRDSYNSPPHF.

This sequence joins TRBV6-6 and TRBJ1-2, with D possibly TRBD1 on 6 matching bases. The CDR3 spans 14 residues. V was shortened by 4 bases and J by 2 bases, with 11 bases between the two germline ends. Germline V gene data show CDR1 as MNHNY and CDR2 as SVGAGI (reference sequence). The CDR3 here is CASSSLGQNYGYTF. CDR3 DNA sequence: TGTGCCAGCAGTTCACTGGGACAAAACTATGGCTACACCTTC.

In this sample, this clone turned up once. The chain employs TRBV9 and TRBJ2-3; D possibly corresponds to TRBD2 (6 bases). Germline CDR1 and CDR2: SGDLS and YYNGEE. V lost 2 bases and J 5 bases, leaving 6 bases between the germline ends. There are 12 residues in the CDR3. DNA of the CDR3: TGTGCCAGCAGCGTGGGGGGAGATACGCAGTATTTT. Its translation: CASSVGGDTQYF.

The CDR3 nucleotides are TGCGCCAGCAGCCAAGATAGGTCGGGCTATGGCTACACCTTC. Translation: CASSQDRSGYGYTF. The genes are TRBV4-1 and TRBJ1-2, with D hard to call. The germline V gene encodes CDR1 MGHRA and CDR2 YSYEKL. V lost 0 bases to trimming and J lost 4 bases, with 9 bases between them. The CDR3 length is 14 residues.

This clone was observed once. The V and J genes are TRBV6-5 and TRBJ1-3; TRBD1 is a possible D gene (5 bases). The germline gives CDR1 MNHEY, CDR2 SVGAGI. V lost 4 bases to trimming and J lost 4 bases, with 11 bases between them. The CDR3 totals 14 residues. Here the CDR3 DNA reads TGTGCCAGCAGTTCGACAGAAAGAGGAAACACCATATATTTT. This translates into CASSSTERGNTIYF.

CDR3 coding DNA: TGTGCCAGCAGCTTAACAGCTCCTGGAAACACCATATATTTT. Translated: CASSLTAPGNTIYF. The genes are TRBV7-2 and TRBJ1-3; D is unclear. The CDR3 is 14 residues long. From germline, CDR1 is SGHTA and CDR2 FQGNSA. V lost 2 bases to trimming and J lost 2 bases, with 7 bases between them.

This chain joins TRBV7-2 and TRBJ2-2, with 8 bases matching TRBD1. From germline, CDR1 is SGHTA and CDR2 FQGNSA. The CDR3 sequence is 15 residues long. The V and J ends lost 6 bases and 4 bases, in that order; junction bases with no gene match: 7. The CDR3 is CASSRPTGGTGELFF. Written as DNA, the CDR3 is TGTGCCAGCAGTCGACCCACAGGGGGCACCGGGGAGCTGTTTTTT. Filled out from reference TRBV7-2 and TRBJ2-2, the complete variable domain reads GAGVSQSPSNKVTEKGKDVELRCDPISGHTALYWYRQSLGQGLEFLIYFQGNSAPDKSGLPSDRFSAERTGGSVSTLTIQRTQQEDSAVYLCASSRPTGGTGELFFGEGSRLTVL.

CDR3 sequence (DNA): TGTGCCAGCAGAAGGACTAGCGGGGGTTCGAACACCGGGGAGCTGTTTTTT. Translating gives CASRRTSGGSNTGELFF. V is TRBV11-2 and J is TRBJ2-2; 13 bases line up with TRBD2. CDR3 length: 17 amino acids. The germline gives CDR1 SGHAT, CDR2 FQNNGV. The V gene end was trimmed by 6 bases and the J gene end by 0 bases; junction bases not matched to a gene: 4.

The J gene is TRBJ1-6, the V gene TRBV3-1 (or the pseudogene TRBV3-2); TRBD1 might be the D (5 bases). The length of the CDR3 is 14 residues. The V end was cut by 5 bases, the J end by 7 bases, with 12 bases between. The germline CDR1 and CDR2 sequences are LGHDT and YNNKEL (reference sequence). The CDR3 protein is CASSAKGRNSPLHF. The CDR3 nucleotides are TGTGCCAGCAGCGCCAAGGGGCGGAATTCACCCCTCCACTTT.

This chain connects TRBV21-1 to TRBJ1-6; TRBD1, the table's D call, was not compared with the DNA. TRBV21-1 counts as a pseudogene. The CDR3 sequence is 18 residues long. The chain's CDR3 is CASLIKTTGDFHNSPLHF. The CDR3 DNA follows: TGTGCCAGTCTAATAAAGACAACAGGGGACTTTCATAATTCACCCCTCCACTTT.

V usage is TRBV28 and J usage is TRBJ1-3; 7 bases map to TRBD1. Germline loops: CDR1 MDHEN, CDR2 SYDVKM. The CDR3 loop spans 16 amino acids. V dropped 6 bases and J dropped 0; count of bases not matched to a gene: 8. Written as DNA, the CDR3 is TGTGCCAGCAGCCAGAGGACAGGAAGCTCTGGAAACACCATATATTTT. It specifies CASSQRTGSSGNTIYF.

The V call is TRBV6-5, the J call TRBJ2-2; the D gene is possibly TRBD1 (5 bases). Trimming stripped 4 bases from V and 7 bases from J, with 13 bases between. CDR1 and CDR2 (germline): MNHEY, SVGAGI. The CDR3 totals 14 residues. CDR3 sequence reads: CASSLPGQGGELFF. The CDR3, as DNA: TGTGCCAGCAGTTTGCCAGGGCAGGGCGGGGAGCTGTTTTTT.

The J gene is TRBJ1-1, the V gene TRBV7-7; no clear D. V shed 5 bases and J shed 0 bases, with 16 bases lying between them. The CDR3 covers 16 residues. Germline V lookup: CDR1 SSHAT, CDR2 FNYEAQ (reference sequence). The CDR3 region has the DNA TGTGCCAGCAGCCCCTTTTCGCCAGGCATGAACACTGAAGCTTTCTTT. Encoded protein: CASSPFSPGMNTEAFF.

The chain joins TRBV3-1 (or the pseudogene TRBV3-2) to TRBJ2-5; 8 bases map to TRBD2. The germline gives CDR1 LGHDT, CDR2 YNNKEL (reference sequence). V lost 3 bases to trimming and J lost 5 bases; unmatched junction nucleotides: 8. The CDR3 has 15 amino acids. This CDR3 is CASSQTGTRGETQYF. Written as DNA, the CDR3 is TGTGCCAGCAGCCAGACCGGGACTAGAGGGGAGACCCAGTACTTC.

The rearrangement uses TRBV9 and TRBJ2-1; TRBD1 is a possible D gene (6 bases). Trimming took off 3 bases at V and 6 bases at J, with 16 bases between the two ends. Per the germline V gene, CDR1 is SGDLS and CDR2 is YYNGEE. The CDR3 sequence is 15 residues long. The CDR3 here is CASSEGGIFGNEQFF. CDR3 nucleotide sequence: TGTGCCAGCAGCGAAGGGGGTATCTTTGGCAATGAGCAGTTCTTC.

This clone was detected a few times. Additional DNA sequences in this sample encode the identical CDR3. The chain employs TRBV28 and TRBJ1-6; TRBD1 aligns across 7 bases. The V segment lost 6 bases and the J segment 7 bases; nucleotides outside the gene matches: 6. The CDR3 has 14 residues. Germline CDR1 is MDHEN and CDR2 is SYDVKM. The CDR3 loop is CASRPGTVNSPLHF. The DNA for the CDR3 is TGTGCCAGCAGACCCGGGACAGTGAATTCACCCCTCCACTTT.

This clone was seen more than once but under ten times. This chain links TRBV19 with TRBJ1-2; 9 positions match TRBD1. This CDR3 contains 15 residues. J lost 1 base, V lost 5 bases, and 5 bases had no gene match. Germline V gene data show CDR1 as LNHDA and CDR2 as SQIVND (reference sequence). CDR3 loop: CASSGQGSINYGYTF. CDR3 nucleotide sequence: TGTGCCAGTAGTGGACAGGGGTCGATTAACTATGGCTACACCTTC.

The rearrangement links TRBV29-1 to TRBJ2-5; TRBD2 matches 10 bases. The CDR3 contains 15 residues. V was pared by 4 bases and J by 5 bases, with 10 bases of the junction left unmatched. Germline-derived CDR1 and CDR2 are SQVTM and ANQGSEA. The CDR3, as DNA: TGCAGCGTTGTTCCGAGCGGGGGGGCCTCGGAGACCCAGTACTTC. This codes for CSVVPSGGASETQYF.

The chain links TRBV11-2 to TRBJ2-7, with D possibly matching TRBD2 (5 bases). The CDR3 has 14 amino acids. Germline-derived CDR1 and CDR2 are SGHAT and FQNNGV. V was trimmed by 4 bases and J by 0 bases, leaving 10 bases between them. The CDR3 DNA reads as TGTGCCAGCAGCTGGCTAGCCTCCTCCTACGAGCAGTACTTC. Translating gives CASSWLASSYEQYF.

V and J are TRBV6-6 and TRBJ2-2; possibly TRBD1 for D (5 bases). This CDR3 is built from 16 residues. V was clipped by 0 bases and J by 0 bases, with 8 bases between them. Germline CDR1 MNHNY, CDR2 SVGAGI (reference sequence). The CDR3 coding sequence is TGTGCCAGCAGTTACTCGGGGCAGACGAACACCGGGGAGCTGTTTTTT. It codes for CASSYSGQTNTGELFF.

The chain carries TRBV28 and TRBJ2-5; TRBD2 agrees at 9 bases. The CDR3 covers 17 residues. Germline CDR1 and CDR2: MDHEN and SYDVKM. With 6 bases clipped from V and 5 bases from J, the junction kept 16 bases outside the gene matches. CDR3 residues: CASSLLAGATLGETQYF. The CDR3 DNA reads as TGTGCCAGCAGCCTCTTAGCGGGGGCCACCCTGGGGGAGACCCAGTACTTC.

The sample holds a few counts of this clone. This chain links TRBV6-2 or TRBV6-3 with TRBJ1-2; 9 positions agree with TRBD1. V lost 6 bases to trimming and J lost 2 bases; unmatched junction nucleotides: 4. Germline CDR1 reads MNHEY; CDR2 reads SVGEGT. There are 14 residues in the CDR3. The CDR3 region has the DNA TGTGCCAGCAGCGAGACAGGGGGGAACTATGGCTACACCTTC. Protein sequence: CASSETGGNYGYTF.

This chain uses TRBV2 with TRBJ2-3; 9 positions match TRBD2. The germline gives CDR1 SNHLY, CDR2 FYNNEI. The CDR3 loop spans 15 amino acids. Trimming at V came to 8 bases and at J to 3 bases, leaving 9 bases not matched to a gene. As DNA, the CDR3 is TGTGCCAGCTCGGACCTAGCGGGGTTTACAGATACGCAGTATTTT. Translation: CASSDLAGFTDTQYF. The whole variable domain, remainder taken from reference TRBV2 and TRBJ2-3, is EPEVTQTPSHQVTQMGQEVILRCVPISNHLYFYWYRQILGQKVEFLVSFYNNEISEKSEIFDDQFSVERPDGSNFTLKIRSTKLEDSAMYFCASSDLAGFTDTQYFGPGTRLTVL.

The genes are TRBV24-1 and TRBJ2-5; 10 nucleotides match TRBD2. Per the germline V gene, CDR1 is KGHDR and CDR2 is SFDVKD. The junction had 2 bases not matched to a gene; V was cut back by 7 bases and J by 7 bases. This CDR3 is built from 12 residues. The CDR3 region has the DNA TGTGCCACCAGGGCTAGCGGGGGGACCCAGTACTTC. It specifies CATRASGGTQYF.